This T cell receptor beta chain was sequenced during a study of shared clonotypes between healthy human individuals. At the level of the study: Plates per donor: three CD4 naive, three CD4 memory, two CD8 naive, one CD8 memory.

V lost 8 bases to trimming and J lost 2 bases, with 19 bases between them. Germline V gene lookup returns CDR1 LNHDA and CDR2 SQIVND (reference sequence). The CDR3 loop spans 15 amino acids. TCRdb's copy holds only in-frame clones and misses some; the assay was immunoSEQ multiplex PCR. The table lists hundreds of thousands of clones, more than 70% of them singletons. The genes are TRBV19 and TRBJ2-7; possible D gene TRBD2, 5 bases. Source material: memory CD4+ T cells sorted from blood. Subset indicated: CD45RA-negative fraction. This TCR derives from a woman in her 30s in good health. The DNA for the CDR3 is TGTGCCAGTTCTAGGCAGCTGGTCGGGGCCTACGAGCAGTACTTC. Its translation: CASSRQLVGAYEQYF.